This entry lists 28 T cell receptor beta chains sequenced from one sample in a study of T cell responses to AZD1222 COVID-19 vaccine. The protocol was immunoSEQ multiplex PCR, while the TCRdb copy is restricted to in-frame clones and leaves out a portion. The sample contains 100,000 to 150,000 clones, more than 90% of which appear only once. The sample here was peripheral blood, taken 28 days after the second AZD1222 dose. All receptors derive from an adult who received the AZD1222 COVID-19 vaccine.

V and J are TRBV7-6 and TRBJ2-7; D is perhaps TRBD1 (5 bases). Germline CDR1 SGHVS, CDR2 FNYEAQ. The CDR3 contains 18 residues. Between the trimmed V and J ends, which lost 0 bases and 2 bases, there was a span of 20 bases. CDR3 nucleotide sequence: TGTGCCAGCAGCTTAGCTTCAGGGCACACTTCTAATCCCTACGAGCAGTACTTC. It specifies CASSLASGHTSNPYEQYF. Variable domain in full (rest from reference TRBV7-6 and TRBJ2-7): GAGVSQSPRYKVTKRGQDVALRCDPISGHVSLYWYRQALGQGPEFLTYFNYEAQQDKSGLPNDRFSAERPEGSISTLTIQRTEQRDSAMYRCASSLASGHTSNPYEQYFGPGTRLTVT.

This clone was detected only once. The chain links TRBV5-1 to TRBJ2-7; perhaps TRBD1 as D (6 bases). Trimming removed 4 bases from V and 1 base from J, with 15 bases in between. This CDR3 is 15 amino acids long. From germline, CDR1 is SGHRS and CDR2 YFSETQ. DNA of the CDR3: TGCGCCAGCAGCCACTACGGGACACCATCCTACGAGCAGTACTTC. Amino acid sequence: CASSHYGTPSYEQYF. The whole variable domain, remainder taken from reference TRBV5-1 and TRBJ2-7, is KAGVTQTPRYLIKTRGQQVTLSCSPISGHRSVSWYQQTPGQGLQFLFEYFSETQRNKGNFPGRFSGRQFSNSRSEMNVSTLELGDSALYLCASSHYGTPSYEQYFGPGTRLTVT.

Remarks on this clone: Different DNA sequences within this sample yield the same CDR3. The CDR3 loop is CASSVAMNTEAFF. CDR3 DNA: TGTGCCAGCAGCGTAGCTATGAACACTGAAGCTTTCTTT. The V gene is TRBV9, the J gene TRBJ1-1; D not resolved. The CDR3 sequence is 13 residues long. The V and J ends lost 0 bases and 0 bases respectively, with 3 bases between them. Germline assignment: CDR1 SGDLS and CDR2 YYNGEE.

This chain links TRBV6-5 with TRBJ1-1; possibly TRBD1 for D (5 bases). The germline V and J ends were trimmed by 7 bases and 5 bases, with 20 bases remaining between them. The V gene's germline CDR1 is MNHEY and CDR2 SVGAGI. The CDR3 extends over 15 amino acids. CDR3 residues: CASTPGTEWGTEAFF. CDR3 coding DNA: TGTGCCAGCACCCCTGGGACGGAATGGGGTACTGAAGCTTTCTTT.

This clone came up once. The V and J genes are TRBV21-1 and TRBJ2-5; the D call in the table, TRBD1, was not verified against the DNA. TRBV21-1 is listed as a pseudogene. This CDR3 has 16 amino acids. CDR3 protein: CASSTRDRGIRKTQYF. The CDR3, as DNA: TGTGCCAGCAGCACCCGGGACAGGGGCATTAGAAAGACCCAGTACTTC.

The chain has TRBV5-4 and TRBJ2-1, with 10 bases identical to TRBD1. CDR3 length: 14 amino acids. Losses at the gene ends were 2 bases for V and 9 bases for J; bases not matched to a gene: 5. The germline V gene has CDR1 SGHNT and CDR2 YYREEE (reference sequence). CDR3 amino acids: CASSLGGQGREQFF. CDR3 bases: TGTGCCAGCAGCTTAGGGGGACAGGGGCGTGAGCAGTTCTTC.

The rearrangement links TRBV6-1 to TRBJ2-7; 12 positions agree with TRBD2. This CDR3 has 16 residues. The V gene end was trimmed by 3 bases and the J gene end by 4 bases; junction bases not matched to a gene: 7. Germline V lookup: CDR1 MNHNS, CDR2 SASEGT. The DNA of the CDR3 is TGTGCCAGCAGTGACCGGACTAGCGGGACCTCGTACGAGCAGTACGTC. Its translation is CASSDRTSGTSYEQYV.

The chain is built from TRBV4-1 and TRBJ2-3, with 11 bases identical to TRBD2. Per the germline V gene, CDR1 is MGHRA and CDR2 is YSYEKL. The CDR3 is made up of 18 amino acids. The junction had 9 bases not matched to a gene; V was cut back by 2 bases and J by 2 bases. The CDR3 protein is CASSQSTSGNVVTDTQYF. The CDR3 region has the DNA TGCGCCAGCAGCCAATCGACTAGCGGGAATGTGGTCACAGATACGCAGTATTTT.

The chain carries TRBV28 and TRBJ2-4, with 8 bases that match TRBD1. J gave up 7 bases and V 6 bases, and 8 bases lay outside the gene matches. Per the germline V gene, CDR1 is MDHEN and CDR2 is SYDVKM. CDR3 length equals 14 residues. The CDR3 bases are TGTGCCAGCAGCTTGGACAGGGCTGAGAACATTCAGTACTTC. It translates to CASSLDRAENIQYF. Looking up the rest from reference TRBV28 and TRBJ2-4 gives the full variable domain: DVKVTQSSRYLVKRTGEKVFLECVQDMDHENMFWYRQDPGLGLRLIYFSYDVKMKEKGDIPEGYSVSREKKERFSLILESASTNQTSMYLCASSLDRAENIQYFGAGTRLSVL.

The chain uses TRBV6-7 and TRBJ1-2; 12 nucleotides agree with TRBD1. TRBV6-7 carries the ORF label, with uncertain function. After removal of 4 bases from V and 7 bases from J, the junction contained 7 bases not matched to a gene. The length of the CDR3 is 15 residues. The CDR3 DNA sequence: TGTGCCAGCAGTTGCGGGACAGGGGGCGGGAGTGGCTACACCTTC. This translates into CASSCGTGGGSGYTF.

This clone has only one observation. This chain joins TRBV4-3 and TRBJ2-3; a weak D match, TRBD2 (6 bases). Deletions cut 4 bases from V and 3 bases from J, with 14 bases between. The germline gives CDR1 LGHNA, CDR2 YSLEER. The CDR3 is 15 amino acids. CDR3 in amino acids: CASSPVLGGTDTQYF. Written as DNA, the CDR3 is TGCGCCAGCAGCCCTGTCCTTGGAGGGACAGATACGCAGTATTTT.

The chain joins TRBV27 to TRBJ2-3; 13 bases map to TRBD2. The junction had 2 bases not matched to a gene; V was cut back by 2 bases and J by 9 bases. Germline-derived CDR1 and CDR2 are MNHEY and SMNVEV (reference sequence). The CDR3 totals 14 residues. The CDR3: CASSLLGLAGTQYF. The CDR3 region has the DNA TGTGCCAGCAGTTTACTGGGACTAGCGGGGACGCAGTATTTT.

The rearrangement links TRBV10-3 to TRBJ1-2; 7 bases align to TRBD1. CDR3 length: 13 amino acids. V lost 7 bases and J lost 2; bases outside the gene matches: 4. Looked up from germline, CDR1 is ENHRY and CDR2 is SYGVKD. CDR3 sequence: CAITGDRNYGYTF. DNA for the CDR3: TGTGCCATCACCGGGGACAGAAACTATGGCTACACCTTC.

V usage is TRBV7-8 and J usage is TRBJ1-5, with D unclear. This CDR3 spans 14 amino acids. Per germline, CDR1 SGHVS and CDR2 FQNEAQ. The V and J ends lost 3 bases and 2 bases respectively, with 8 bases between them. CDR3 sequence (DNA): TGTGCCAGCAGCTTTATGGTGGGCAATCAGCCCCAGCATTTT. Amino acids: CASSFMVGNQPQHF.

This clone was detected only once. The chain couples TRBV27 to TRBJ2-1, with 8 bases that match TRBD2. Trimming cost V 7 bases and J 5 bases; bases outside gene matches: 13. Germline V gives CDR1 MNHEY, CDR2 SMNVEV (reference sequence). This CDR3 is 16 amino acids long. CDR3 in amino acids: CASTTRGRKTDNEQFF. CDR3 bases: TGTGCCAGCACCACGCGCGGGAGGAAAACGGACAATGAGCAGTTCTTC.

This clone was seen once. CDR3 protein: CASSTGGVPYNEQFF. The CDR3 coding sequence is TGTGCCAGTAGTACGGGGGGGGTCCCTTACAATGAGCAGTTCTTC. The V gene is TRBV19, the J gene TRBJ2-1, with 8 bases fitting TRBD2. The CDR3 covers 15 residues. Germline CDR1 and CDR2: LNHDA and SQIVND (reference sequence). The V gene end was trimmed by 4 bases and the J gene end by 4 bases; junction bases not matched to a gene: 6.

A few counts support this clone. The rearrangement joins TRBV6-5 to TRBJ1-2; D is unresolved. V lost 4 bases, J lost 4 bases, and 4 bases lay in between. This CDR3 region has 11 residues. In germline, CDR1 is MNHEY, CDR2 SVGAGI. The CDR3 reads CASSSLYGYTF. CDR3 nucleotide sequence: TGTGCCAGCAGTTCACTCTATGGCTACACCTTC.

The chain employs TRBV30 and TRBJ1-2, with 7 bases identical to TRBD1. J gave up 7 bases and V 4 bases, and 12 bases lay outside the gene matches. The germline gives CDR1 GTSNPN, CDR2 SVGIG (reference sequence). The CDR3 sequence is 14 residues long. The DNA of the CDR3 is TGTGCCTGGAACCCAACGGACAGGAAAATTGGCTACACCTTC. As protein: CAWNPTDRKIGYTF.

On this clone itself: Other nucleotide sequences in the sample specify the same CDR3. The V gene is TRBV5-1, the J gene TRBJ1-1; D gene unclear. This CDR3 spans 13 amino acids. Germline assignment: CDR1 SGHRS and CDR2 YFSETQ. V lost 2 bases to trimming and J lost 1 base, with 6 bases between them. The DNA of the CDR3 is TGCGCCAGCAGCTTTTCTGGGAACACTGAAGCTTTCTTT. Encoded protein: CASSFSGNTEAFF.

About this clone itself: Other DNA sequences in this sample translate to the same CDR3. This chain links TRBV5-4 with TRBJ1-6, with a weak D call TRBD1 (5 bases). CDR1 is SGHNT, CDR2 YYREEE, per germline (reference sequence). Trimming took off 0 bases at V and 7 bases at J, with 5 bases between the two ends. CDR3 size: 13 residues. The CDR3 nucleotides read TGTGCCAGCAGCTTGGGGGGGAATTCACCCCTCCACTTT. Its protein product is CASSLGGNSPLHF.

This clone was counted between two and nine times. The rearrangement uses TRBV14 and TRBJ1-1; D gene unclear. The CDR3 covers 13 residues. In germline, CDR1 is SGHDN, CDR2 FVKESK. Trimming stripped 8 bases from V and 0 bases from J, with 10 bases between. The CDR3 region has the DNA TGTGCCAGCGCGGACGGCCTGAACACTGAAGCTTTCTTT. Amino acid sequence: CASADGLNTEAFF.

The chain couples TRBV5-1 to TRBJ2-7; D perhaps matches TRBD1 (6 bases). Trimming took off 4 bases at V and 0 bases at J, with 8 bases between the two ends. This CDR3 contains 13 residues. The V gene's germline CDR1 is SGHRS and CDR2 YFSETQ. The CDR3 reads CASSRDNSYEQYF. CDR3 DNA: TGCGCCAGCAGCCGGGACAACTCCTACGAGCAGTACTTC.

The chain has TRBV5-8 and TRBJ1-1; D possibly corresponds to TRBD1 (6 bases). Deletions cut 4 bases from V and 4 bases from J, with 14 bases between. CDR3 length: 14 amino acids. Germline V CDR1 and CDR2: SGHTS, YDEGEE. In nucleotides, the CDR3 is TGTGCCAGCAGCATCCAGGGGTGGAGCACTGAAGCTTTCTTT. It yields the protein CASSIQGWSTEAFF.

The rearrangement joins TRBV5-4 to TRBJ2-1, with a possible D match to TRBD1 (6 bases). Looked up from germline, CDR1 is SGHNT and CDR2 is YYREEE (reference sequence). This CDR3 is 15 amino acids long. V shed 0 bases and J shed 7 bases, with 14 bases lying between them. CDR3 in amino acids: CASSLGQAPENEQFF. The CDR3 DNA is TGTGCCAGCAGCTTGGGACAGGCACCGGAGAATGAGCAGTTCTTC.

This clone was observed a single time. The J gene is TRBJ1-5, the V gene TRBV7-6, with 8 bases lining up with TRBD1. The CDR3 covers 15 residues. The germline V gene encodes CDR1 SGHVS and CDR2 FNYEAQ. The V and J ends lost 4 bases and 5 bases, in that order; junction bases with no gene match: 7. The CDR3 nucleotides are TGTGCCAGCAGCTCTCGGACAGGGTGGGATCAGCCCCAGCATTTT. This encodes CASSSRTGWDQPQHF.

This chain uses TRBV10-3 with TRBJ1-4; 7 bases line up with TRBD1. V trimming: 8 bases; J trimming: 8 bases; junction bases outside the gene matches: 8. The CDR3 sequence is 13 residues long. Per the germline V gene, CDR1 is ENHRY and CDR2 is SYGVKD. The CDR3 loop reads CAIGGQLQEKLFF. CDR3 in DNA: TGTGCCATCGGGGGACAGTTACAGGAAAAACTGTTTTTT.

The chain carries TRBV28 and TRBJ1-2; TRBD1 agrees at 9 bases. CDR1 is MDHEN, CDR2 SYDVKM, per germline. V was clipped by 10 bases and J by 2 bases; unmatched bases: 5. This CDR3 comprises 13 residues. The CDR3 sequence is CATLDRGNYGYTF. CDR3 coding DNA: TGTGCCACCCTGGACAGGGGAAACTATGGCTACACCTTC.

The gene calls are TRBV6-2 or TRBV6-3 and TRBJ2-7; D assignment may be TRBD1 or TRBD2 (5 bases each). The CDR3 is made up of 15 amino acids. Trimming cost V 0 bases and J 3 bases, with 12 bases left between them. CDR1 MNHEY and CDR2 SVGEGT come from the germline V gene. For the CDR3, the DNA is TGTGCCAGCAGTTACTCGGGACCGAGACGCTACGAGCAGTACGTC. Encoded protein: CASSYSGPRRYEQYV.